A single sample gave rise to the 9 T cell receptor beta chains below, sequenced in a study of molecular identifiers for immune sequencing clone quantification. TCRdb re-analysed the PCR reads in MiXCR, keeping a single row per CDR3 protein. The sample yields more than 250,000 distinct CDR3 sequences, about 21% seen once. The source material was naive CD8+ T cells from blood, with Jurkat cell RNA spiked in. Subset specified: FACS-sorted CD8+CD4-CCR7+CD45RA+ naive T cells. The receptor set was obtained from a human donor in good health. Some libraries in this study had Jurkat cell RNA spiked in.

This clonotype was picked up a small number of times. This could be a read error, since a much larger clone is one nucleotide away. V usage is TRBV5-4 and J usage is TRBJ1-6; D not certain. This CDR3 is 18 amino acids long. CDR1 is SGHNT and CDR2 is YYREEE in the germline V gene (reference sequence). V lost 2 bases, J lost 6 bases, and 21 bases lay in between. For the CDR3, the DNA is TGTGCCAGCAGCTTAGCCCCAGGACGGACCCCACTTAATTCACCCCTCCACTTT. Translated, it gives CASSLAPGRTPLNSPLHF.

This clonotype was observed at least ten times. The rearrangement uses TRBV7-9 and TRBJ1-3; 8 bases map to TRBD1. The trim removed 4 bases at V and 1 base at J, leaving 6 bases unmatched. The V gene's germline CDR1 is SEHNR and CDR2 FQNEAQ (reference sequence). The CDR3 has 16 amino acids. The CDR3 bases are TGTGCCAGCAGCTCAGACAGGGGTCGATCTGGAAACACCATATATTTT. It yields the protein CASSSDRGRSGNTIYF. Supplemented by reference TRBV7-9 and TRBJ1-3, the full variable domain reads DTGVSQNPRHKITKRGQNVTFRCDPISEHNRLYWYRQTLGQGPEFLTYFQNEAQLEKSRLLSDRFSAERPKGSFSTLEIQRTEQGDSAMYLCASSSDRGRSGNTIYFGEGSWLTVV.

Ten or more counts support this clonotype. The chain combines TRBV13 with TRBJ2-2; D possibly corresponds to TRBD2 (6 bases). The CDR3 spans 15 residues. Between the trimmed V and J ends, which lost 4 bases and 1 base, there was a span of 10 bases. The germline V gene encodes CDR1 PRHDT and CDR2 FYEKMQ (reference sequence). CDR3 in amino acids: CASSSTEGNTGELFF. CDR3 coding DNA: TGTGCCAGCAGCTCTACGGAGGGGAACACCGGGGAGCTGTTTTTT.

The chain couples TRBV27 to TRBJ2-7; no clear D. Trimming left V 6 bases short and J 3 bases short, with 15 bases between. CDR1 is MNHEY and CDR2 is SMNVEV in the germline V gene (reference sequence). The CDR3 has 14 amino acids. The CDR3 here is CASRPSVLNYEQYF. In nucleotides, the CDR3 is TGTGCCAGCAGACCCTCCGTCTTGAACTACGAGCAGTACTTC.

The table lists this clonotype with many counts. The genes are TRBV27 and TRBJ2-7, with 11 bases identical to TRBD2. Looked up from germline, CDR1 is MNHEY and CDR2 is SMNVEV (reference sequence). Trimming removed 5 bases from V and 4 bases from J; junction bases left unmatched: 7. This CDR3 region has 15 residues. The CDR3: CASSLDPSGRYEQYF. CDR3 nucleotide sequence: TGTGCCAGCAGTCTGGACCCTAGCGGGAGGTACGAGCAGTACTTC.

This clonotype was seen only a few times. The rearrangement joins TRBV11-2 to TRBJ2-5, with D possibly TRBD2 on 6 matching bases. Germline loops: CDR1 SGHAT, CDR2 FQNNGV. V was trimmed by 2 bases and J by 2 bases, leaving 9 bases between them. The CDR3 length is 14 residues. The CDR3 sequence: CASSLWTKQETQYF. For the CDR3, the DNA is TGTGCCAGCAGCTTATGGACTAAACAAGAGACCCAGTACTTC.

This clonotype has a count of ten or more. The chain is built from TRBV12-3 or TRBV12-4 and TRBJ2-3, with 8 bases fitting TRBD1. The CDR3 is made up of 14 amino acids. V shed 6 bases, J shed 4 bases, and the junction held 6 bases outside the gene matches. CDR3 region: CASSRTGSADTQYF. For the CDR3, the DNA is TGTGCCAGCAGCCGGACAGGGAGCGCAGATACGCAGTATTTT.

As for this clonotype: One end of the junction is discordant with germline, which a read error may explain. This chain links TRBV7-6 with TRBJ2-1, with D tentatively TRBD2 (6 bases). CDR1 and CDR2 (germline): SGHVS, FNYEAQ. This CDR3 is built from 15 residues. CDR3 loop: CAGSLVDYQDREQFF. CDR3 DNA sequence: TGTGCCGGCAGCTTAGTGGACTACCAGGATCGGGAGCAGTTCTTC.

The table lists this clonotype with a few counts. The chain couples TRBV12-3 or TRBV12-4 to TRBJ2-1; 10 bases agree with TRBD2. Losses at the gene ends were 2 bases for V and 6 bases for J; bases not matched to a gene: 4. The CDR3 spans 15 residues. In DNA, the CDR3 is TGTGCCAGCAGTTTAAGTACTAGCGGGATCAATGAGCAGTTCTTC. Translation: CASSLSTSGINEQFF.